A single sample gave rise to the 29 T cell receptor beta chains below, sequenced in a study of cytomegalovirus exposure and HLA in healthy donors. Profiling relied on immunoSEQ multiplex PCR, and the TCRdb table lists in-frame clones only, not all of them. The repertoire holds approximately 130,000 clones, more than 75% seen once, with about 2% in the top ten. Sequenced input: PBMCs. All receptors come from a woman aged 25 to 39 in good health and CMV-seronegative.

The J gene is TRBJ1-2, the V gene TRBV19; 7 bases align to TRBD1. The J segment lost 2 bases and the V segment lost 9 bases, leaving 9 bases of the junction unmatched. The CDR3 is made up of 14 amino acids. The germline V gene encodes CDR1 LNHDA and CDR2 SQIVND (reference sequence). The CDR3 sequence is CASRDSGVNYGYTF. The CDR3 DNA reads TGTGCCAGCCGGGACAGTGGGGTAAACTATGGCTACACCTTC.

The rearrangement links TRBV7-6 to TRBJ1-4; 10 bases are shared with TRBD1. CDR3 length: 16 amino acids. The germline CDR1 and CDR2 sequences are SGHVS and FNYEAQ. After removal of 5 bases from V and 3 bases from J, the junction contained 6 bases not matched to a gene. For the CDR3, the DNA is TGTGCCAGCAGCCCCTGGACAGGGGGATCTAATGAAAAACTGTTTTTT. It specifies CASSPWTGGSNEKLFF.

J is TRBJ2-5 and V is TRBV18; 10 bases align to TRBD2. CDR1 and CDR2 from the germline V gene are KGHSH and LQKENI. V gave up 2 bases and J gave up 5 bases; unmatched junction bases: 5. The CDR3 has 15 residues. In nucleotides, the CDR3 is TGTGCCAGCTCACCAAAACTAGCGGGGTTGGAGACCCAGTACTTC. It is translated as CASSPKLAGLETQYF.

The CDR3 reads CASSSSGQGYNEQFF. The CDR3 coding sequence is TGTGCCAGCAGCTCCTCGGGACAAGGTTACAATGAGCAGTTCTTC. The gene calls are TRBV7-2 and TRBJ2-1, with D maybe TRBD1 (6 bases). The CDR3 extends over 15 amino acids. The germline gives CDR1 SGHTA, CDR2 FQGNSA. V lost 4 bases, J lost 4 bases, and 14 bases lay in between.

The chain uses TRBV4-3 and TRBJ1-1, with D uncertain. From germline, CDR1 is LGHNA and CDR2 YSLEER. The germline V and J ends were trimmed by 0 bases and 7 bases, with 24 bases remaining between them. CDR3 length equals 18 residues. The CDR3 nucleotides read TGCGCCAGCAGCCAAGATAGCGTTCGGGCAGACCTTGTTTTTGAAGCTTTCTTT. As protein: CASSQDSVRADLVFEAFF.

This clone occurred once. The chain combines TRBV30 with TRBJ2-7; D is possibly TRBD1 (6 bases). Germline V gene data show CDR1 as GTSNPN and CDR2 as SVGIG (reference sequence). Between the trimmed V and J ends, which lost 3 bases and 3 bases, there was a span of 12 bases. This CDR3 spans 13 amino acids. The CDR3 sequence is CAWSRGQYYEQYF. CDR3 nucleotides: TGTGCCTGGAGCCGCGGACAGTACTACGAGCAGTACTTC.

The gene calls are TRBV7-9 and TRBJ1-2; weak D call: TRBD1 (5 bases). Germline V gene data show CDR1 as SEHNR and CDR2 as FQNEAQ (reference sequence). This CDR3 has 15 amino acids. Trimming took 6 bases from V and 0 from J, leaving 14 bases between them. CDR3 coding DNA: TGTGCCAGCAGTCTCCAGGGCCCTTCTAACTATGGCTACACCTTC. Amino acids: CASSLQGPSNYGYTF.

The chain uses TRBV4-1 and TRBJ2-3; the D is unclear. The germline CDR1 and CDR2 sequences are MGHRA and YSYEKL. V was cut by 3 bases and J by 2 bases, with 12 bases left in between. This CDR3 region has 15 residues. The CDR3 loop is CASSQVLQDTDTQYF. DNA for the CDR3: TGCGCCAGCAGCCAGGTCCTCCAGGACACAGATACGCAGTATTTT.

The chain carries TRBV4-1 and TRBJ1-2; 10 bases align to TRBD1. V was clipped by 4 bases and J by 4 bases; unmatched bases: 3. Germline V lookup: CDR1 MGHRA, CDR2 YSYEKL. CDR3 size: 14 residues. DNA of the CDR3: TGCGCCAGCAGCCTGGGACAGGGGCCCTATGGCTACACCTTC. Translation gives CASSLGQGPYGYTF.

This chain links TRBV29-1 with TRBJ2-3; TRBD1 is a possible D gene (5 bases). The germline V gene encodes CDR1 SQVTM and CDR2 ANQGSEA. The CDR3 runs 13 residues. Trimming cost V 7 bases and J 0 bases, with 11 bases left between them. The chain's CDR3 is CSALGASTDTQYF. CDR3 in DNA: TGCAGCGCCTTAGGGGCTAGCACAGATACGCAGTATTTT.

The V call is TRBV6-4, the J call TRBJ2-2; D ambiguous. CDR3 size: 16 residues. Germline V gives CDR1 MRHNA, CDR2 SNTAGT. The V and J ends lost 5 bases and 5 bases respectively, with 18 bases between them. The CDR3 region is CASSSPGLCITGELFF. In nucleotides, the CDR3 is TGTGCCAGCAGTTCCCCGGGTCTTTGTATTACCGGGGAGCTGTTTTTT.

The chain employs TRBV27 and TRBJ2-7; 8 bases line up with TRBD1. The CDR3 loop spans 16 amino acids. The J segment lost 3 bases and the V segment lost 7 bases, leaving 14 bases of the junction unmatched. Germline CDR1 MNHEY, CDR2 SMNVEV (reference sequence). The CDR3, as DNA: TGTGCCAGCACTCCTCTCCCCCCCAGGGGGCACTACGAGCAGTACTTC. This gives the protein CASTPLPPRGHYEQYF.

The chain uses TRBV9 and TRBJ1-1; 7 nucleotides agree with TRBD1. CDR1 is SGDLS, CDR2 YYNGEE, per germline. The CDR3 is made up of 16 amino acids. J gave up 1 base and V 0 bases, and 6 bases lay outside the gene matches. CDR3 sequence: CASSVGPGQRNTEAFF. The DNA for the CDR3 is TGTGCCAGCAGCGTAGGCCCGGGACAGCGGAACACTGAAGCTTTCTTT.

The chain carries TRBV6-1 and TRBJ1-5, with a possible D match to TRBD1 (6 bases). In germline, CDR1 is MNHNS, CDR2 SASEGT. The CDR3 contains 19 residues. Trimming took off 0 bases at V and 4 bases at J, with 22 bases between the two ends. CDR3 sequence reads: CASSEALSLLRDKNQPQHF. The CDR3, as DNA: TGTGCCAGCAGTGAAGCTCTCAGCCTACTCCGGGACAAAAATCAGCCCCAGCATTTT.

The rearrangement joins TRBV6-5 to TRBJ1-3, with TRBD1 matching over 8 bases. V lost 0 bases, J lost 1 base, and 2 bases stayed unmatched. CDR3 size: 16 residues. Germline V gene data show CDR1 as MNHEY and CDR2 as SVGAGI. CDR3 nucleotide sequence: TGTGCCAGCAGTTACTCCACAGGGGGATCTGGAAACACCATATATTTT. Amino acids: CASSYSTGGSGNTIYF.

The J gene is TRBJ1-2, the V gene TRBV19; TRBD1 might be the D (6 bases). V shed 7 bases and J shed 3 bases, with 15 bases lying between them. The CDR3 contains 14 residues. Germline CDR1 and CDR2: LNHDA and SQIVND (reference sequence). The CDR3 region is CASNTVDSYYGYTF. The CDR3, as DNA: TGTGCCAGTAACACGGTGGACAGCTACTATGGCTACACCTTC.

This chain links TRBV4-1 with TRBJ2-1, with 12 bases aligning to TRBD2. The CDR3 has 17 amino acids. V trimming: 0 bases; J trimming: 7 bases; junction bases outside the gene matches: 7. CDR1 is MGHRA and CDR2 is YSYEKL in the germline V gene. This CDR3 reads CASSQDPSGGVINEQFF. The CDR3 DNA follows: TGCGCCAGCAGCCAAGACCCTAGCGGGGGGGTAATAAATGAGCAGTTCTTC.

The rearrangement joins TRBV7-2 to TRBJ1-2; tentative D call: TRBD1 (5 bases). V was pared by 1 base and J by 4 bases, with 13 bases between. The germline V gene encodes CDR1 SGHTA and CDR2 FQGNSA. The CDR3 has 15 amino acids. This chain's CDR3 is CASSLEGVSPYGYTF. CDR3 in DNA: TGTGCCAGCAGCTTAGAAGGGGTTAGCCCCTATGGCTACACCTTC.

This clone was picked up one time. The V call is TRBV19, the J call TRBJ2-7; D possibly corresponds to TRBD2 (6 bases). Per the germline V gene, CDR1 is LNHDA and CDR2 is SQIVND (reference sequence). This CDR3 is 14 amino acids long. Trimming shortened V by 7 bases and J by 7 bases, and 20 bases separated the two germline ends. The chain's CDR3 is CASNPGLLRGEQYF. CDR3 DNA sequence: TGTGCCAGTAATCCGGGACTGTTACGGGGAGAGCAGTACTTC.

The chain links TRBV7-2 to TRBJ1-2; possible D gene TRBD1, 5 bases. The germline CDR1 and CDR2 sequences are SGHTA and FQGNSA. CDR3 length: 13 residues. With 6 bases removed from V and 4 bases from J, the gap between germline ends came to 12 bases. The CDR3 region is CASRAGWSYGYTF. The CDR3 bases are TGTGCCAGCAGGGCAGGGTGGAGCTATGGCTACACCTTC.

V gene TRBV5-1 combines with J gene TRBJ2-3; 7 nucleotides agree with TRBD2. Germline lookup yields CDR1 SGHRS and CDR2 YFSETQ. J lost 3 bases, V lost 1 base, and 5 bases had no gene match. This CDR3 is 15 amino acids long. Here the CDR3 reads CASSLPGRGTDTQYF. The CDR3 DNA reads TGCGCCAGCAGCTTGCCGGGGAGGGGAACAGATACGCAGTATTTT.

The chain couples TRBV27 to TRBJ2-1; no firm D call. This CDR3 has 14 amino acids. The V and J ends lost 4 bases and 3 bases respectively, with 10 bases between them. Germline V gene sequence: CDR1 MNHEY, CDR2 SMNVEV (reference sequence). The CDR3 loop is CASSSQAHYNEQFF. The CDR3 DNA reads TGTGCCAGCAGTTCCCAGGCTCACTACAATGAGCAGTTCTTC.

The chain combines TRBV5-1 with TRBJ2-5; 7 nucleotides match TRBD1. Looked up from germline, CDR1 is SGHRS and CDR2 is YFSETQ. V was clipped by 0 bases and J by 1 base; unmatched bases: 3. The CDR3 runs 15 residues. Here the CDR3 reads CASSLGDSLQETQYF. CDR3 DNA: TGCGCCAGCAGCTTGGGGGACAGCCTCCAAGAGACCCAGTACTTC.

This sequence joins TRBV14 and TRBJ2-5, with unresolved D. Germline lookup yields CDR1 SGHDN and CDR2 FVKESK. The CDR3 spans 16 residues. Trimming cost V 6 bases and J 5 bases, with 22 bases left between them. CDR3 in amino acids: CASRRSNLAPGETQYF. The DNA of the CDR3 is TGTGCCAGCAGGCGTAGTAATTTGGCCCCGGGTGAGACCCAGTACTTC.

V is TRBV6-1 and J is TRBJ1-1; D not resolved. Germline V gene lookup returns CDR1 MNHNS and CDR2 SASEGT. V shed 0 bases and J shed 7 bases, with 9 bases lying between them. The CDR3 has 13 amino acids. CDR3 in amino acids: CASSEALTHEAFF. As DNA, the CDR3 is TGTGCCAGCAGTGAAGCGCTGACACATGAAGCTTTCTTT.

The CDR3 DNA sequence: TGCGCCAGCAGCTTGGAAGGGGGCCGGCAGCCCCAGCATTTT. It translates to CASSLEGGRQPQHF. This sequence joins TRBV5-1 and TRBJ1-5; 7 bases line up with TRBD1. CDR1 and CDR2 (germline): SGHRS, YFSETQ. The V gene end was trimmed by 0 bases and the J gene end by 7 bases; junction bases not matched to a gene: 4. The CDR3 covers 14 residues.

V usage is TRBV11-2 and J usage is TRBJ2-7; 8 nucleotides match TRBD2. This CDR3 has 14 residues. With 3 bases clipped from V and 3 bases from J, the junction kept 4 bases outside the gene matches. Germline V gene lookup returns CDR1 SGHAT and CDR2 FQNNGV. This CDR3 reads CASSFAGGRYEQYF. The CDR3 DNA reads TGTGCCAGCAGCTTTGCGGGGGGCCGCTACGAGCAGTACTTC.

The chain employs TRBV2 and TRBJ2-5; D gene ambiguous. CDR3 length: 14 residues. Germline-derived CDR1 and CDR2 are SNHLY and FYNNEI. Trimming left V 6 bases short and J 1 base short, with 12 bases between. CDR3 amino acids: CASSPRARQETQYF. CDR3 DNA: TGTGCCAGCAGCCCACGAGCTCGCCAAGAGACCCAGTACTTC.

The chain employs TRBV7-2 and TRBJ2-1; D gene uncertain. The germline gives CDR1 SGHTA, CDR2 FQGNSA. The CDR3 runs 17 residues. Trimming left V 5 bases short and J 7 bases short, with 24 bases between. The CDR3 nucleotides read TGTGCCAGCAGCCCCCCCGGTGCGGCAGCGATTGGAAATGAGCAGTTCTTC. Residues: CASSPPGAAAIGNEQFF.